Each of the 24 T cell receptor beta chains below was sequenced from the same sample in a study of shared clonotypes between healthy human individuals. Only in-frame clones appear in the TCRdb table, and some are missing; sequencing was by immunoSEQ multiplex PCR. Of more than 600,000 clones in the sample, about 90% were seen once. The naive CD8 fraction comprised CD45RO-negative cells positively selected for CCR7 and excluded terminally differentiated effector memory CD45RA+ cells. Material: naive CD8+ T cells sorted from blood. The receptors here all came from a man under 40 in good health.

The V call is TRBV4-1, the J call TRBJ2-1; 7 positions agree with TRBD1. CDR1 and CDR2 from the germline V gene are MGHRA and YSYEKL. V lost 4 bases, J lost 8 bases, and 2 bases stayed unmatched. The CDR3 has 12 amino acids. The CDR3 spells CASSLTGYEQFF. CDR3 coding DNA: TGCGCCAGCAGCCTGACAGGGTATGAGCAGTTCTTC.

A word on this clone: This same CDR3 is encoded by further DNA sequences in the sample. This chain links TRBV9 with TRBJ2-7; 12 nucleotides align to TRBD2. V dropped 2 bases and J dropped 0; count of bases not matched to a gene: 0. The CDR3 runs 15 residues. Per the germline V gene, CDR1 is SGDLS and CDR2 is YYNGEE. As DNA, the CDR3 is TGTGCCAGCAGCGTGACTAGCGGGGGCTCCTACGAGCAGTACTTC. Translated: CASSVTSGGSYEQYF.

V gene TRBV2 combines with J gene TRBJ2-3, with D possibly matching TRBD2 (6 bases). Germline V gene lookup returns CDR1 SNHLY and CDR2 FYNNEI. V dropped 9 bases and J dropped 1 base, with 11 bases sitting between them. This CDR3 has 13 amino acids. This chain's CDR3 is CASFLAGTDTQYF. The CDR3 region has the DNA TGTGCCAGTTTTTTAGCGGGCACAGATACGCAGTATTTT.

The chain carries TRBV2 and TRBJ2-7; TRBD1 is a possible D gene (6 bases). The germline V gene encodes CDR1 SNHLY and CDR2 FYNNEI. The CDR3 totals 15 residues. V was trimmed by 4 bases and J by 2 bases, leaving 15 bases between them. The CDR3 sequence: CASSADSPFPYEQYF. The CDR3 DNA is TGTGCCAGCAGTGCGGACAGCCCATTTCCCTACGAGCAGTACTTC.

This sequence joins TRBV29-1 and TRBJ2-1, with unresolved D. Trimming took 4 bases from V and 9 from J, leaving 10 bases between them. The CDR3 has 11 residues. Germline CDR1 is SQVTM and CDR2 is ANQGSEA. CDR3 in amino acids: CSVAGVSEQFF. The CDR3 nucleotides read TGCAGCGTTGCGGGTGTATCTGAGCAGTTCTTC.

The genes are TRBV29-1 and TRBJ2-1, with 7 positions matching TRBD2. The germline gives CDR1 SQVTM, CDR2 ANQGSEA. This CDR3 contains 18 residues. Trimming cost V 0 bases and J 5 bases; bases outside gene matches: 16. The CDR3 spells CSVEEGEGRTLEDNEQFF. The CDR3 DNA sequence: TGCAGCGTTGAAGAGGGGGAGGGGAGGACCCTAGAGGACAATGAGCAGTTCTTC.

Of note for this clone: At the DNA level, this CDR3 is encoded by other sequences in the same sample as well. The chain uses TRBV27 and TRBJ2-7, with D unresolved. V was shortened by 8 bases and J by 2 bases, with 13 bases between the two germline ends. The CDR3 is 13 amino acids. Germline V lookup: CDR1 MNHEY, CDR2 SMNVEV (reference sequence). The CDR3 DNA reads TGTGCCAGCTCCTACAGATCCCCCTACGAGCAGTACTTC. Protein: CASSYRSPYEQYF.

The chain links TRBV11-2 to TRBJ2-1, with a tentative D call TRBD2 (5 bases). The V and J ends lost 5 bases and 0 bases respectively, with 11 bases between them. The CDR3 has 15 amino acids. CDR1 and CDR2 from the germline V gene are SGHAT and FQNNGV. CDR3 sequence: CASSPDLSSYNEQFF. The CDR3 nucleotides read TGTGCCAGCAGCCCGGACTTGAGCTCCTACAATGAGCAGTTCTTC.

A remark on this clone: This sample also contains other DNA sequences that code for the same CDR3. The V and J genes are TRBV5-1 and TRBJ1-5; TRBD1 matches 7 bases. There are 15 residues in the CDR3. CDR1 and CDR2 (germline): SGHRS, YFSETQ. J gave up 2 bases and V 0 bases, and 2 bases lay outside the gene matches. CDR3 DNA sequence: TGCGCCAGCAGCTTGGGACAGGGAGGCAATCAGCCCCAGCATTTT. It encodes CASSLGQGGNQPQHF.

The chain couples TRBV27 to TRBJ2-7; tentative D call: TRBD1 (5 bases). V lost 6 bases to trimming and J lost 3 bases, with 15 bases between them. CDR1 MNHEY and CDR2 SMNVEV come from the germline V gene (reference sequence). The CDR3 runs to 14 residues. The CDR3 DNA reads TGTGCCAGCAGCCTCTTTTTAGGGGACTACGAGCAGTACTTC. Amino acid sequence: CASSLFLGDYEQYF.

This sequence joins TRBV28 and TRBJ2-1; 10 bases align to TRBD2. Germline V lookup: CDR1 MDHEN, CDR2 SYDVKM. The CDR3 loop spans 14 amino acids. Trimming at V came to 8 bases and at J to 9 bases, leaving 10 bases not matched to a gene. The CDR3 loop is CASLISGRAGEQFF. CDR3 nucleotide sequence: TGTGCCAGCTTGATAAGCGGGAGGGCTGGTGAGCAGTTCTTC.

On this clone itself: A junction end diverges from the germline sequence, so it may reflect a read error. The CDR3 sequence is CASRYHLRESQETQYF. CDR3 in DNA: TGTGCTAGCAGGTACCATTTGCGGGAGTCGCAAGAGACCCAGTACTTC. The chain carries TRBV7-7 and TRBJ2-5, with 7 bases identical to TRBD2. Germline V gives CDR1 SSHAT, CDR2 FNYEAQ (reference sequence). The CDR3 consists of 16 residues.

The V gene is TRBV27, the J gene TRBJ2-1, with 9 nucleotides matching TRBD2. J gave up 6 bases and V 1 base, and 1 base lay outside the gene matches. This CDR3 spans 14 amino acids. Germline CDR1 MNHEY, CDR2 SMNVEV (reference sequence). DNA for the CDR3: TGTGCCAGCAGTTTATTGGGACTAGCCAATGAGCAGTTCTTC. Protein product: CASSLLGLANEQFF.

The chain recombines TRBV4-3 with TRBJ1-2, with D unresolved. CDR1 is LGHNA, CDR2 YSLEER, per germline. CDR3 size: 15 residues. V shed 0 bases and J shed 4 bases, with 12 bases lying between them. The CDR3 reads CASSQDQVGPYGYTF. The CDR3 coding sequence is TGCGCCAGCAGCCAAGATCAAGTAGGGCCCTATGGCTACACCTTC.

The V gene is TRBV11-2, the J gene TRBJ1-1; D is ambiguous. This CDR3 comprises 15 residues. Germline values: CDR1 SGHAT, CDR2 FQNNGV. V was trimmed by 3 bases and J by 0 bases, leaving 11 bases between them. In DNA, the CDR3 is TGTGCCAGCAGCTTCTCGGGCAGTTTGAACACTGAAGCTTTCTTT. Its protein is CASSFSGSLNTEAFF.

The chain couples TRBV7-7 to TRBJ2-7; maybe TRBD2 (5 bases). Germline CDR1 is SSHAT and CDR2 is FNYEAQ (reference sequence). Trimming pared 4 bases from V and 1 base from J, leaving 11 bases between. This CDR3 spans 14 amino acids. CDR3 protein: CASSSADASYEQYF. The CDR3, as DNA: TGTGCCAGCAGCTCAGCGGACGCTTCCTACGAGCAGTACTTC.

V usage is TRBV5-6 and J usage is TRBJ2-3; either TRBD1 or TRBD2 may fit D (6 bases each). The V end was cut by 5 bases, the J end by 1 base, with 20 bases between. This CDR3 is 17 amino acids long. Per the germline V gene, CDR1 is SGHDT and CDR2 is YYEEEE. DNA of the CDR3: TGTGCCAGCAGTACGCCCGGGGGCAGTGTAGGCACAGATACGCAGTATTTT. It encodes CASSTPGGSVGTDTQYF.

The rearrangement links TRBV13 to TRBJ2-7; D is unresolved. Trimming left V 1 base short and J 2 bases short, with 9 bases between. CDR3 length: 14 amino acids. Germline assignment: CDR1 PRHDT and CDR2 FYEKMQ (reference sequence). CDR3 sequence reads: CASSLEGSAYEQYF. CDR3 bases: TGTGCCAGCAGCTTAGAAGGCTCGGCCTACGAGCAGTACTTC.

V and J are TRBV4-3 and TRBJ2-1, with 8 nucleotides matching TRBD2. V gave up 0 bases and J gave up 8 bases; unmatched junction bases: 6. This CDR3 is 15 amino acids long. In germline, CDR1 is LGHNA, CDR2 YSLEER. Here the CDR3 reads CASSQDLGTSYEQFF. CDR3 DNA: TGCGCCAGCAGCCAAGATCTCGGGACTAGTTATGAGCAGTTCTTC.

V and J are TRBV29-1 and TRBJ2-5; 8 nucleotides match TRBD2. CDR1 and CDR2 from the germline V gene are SQVTM and ANQGSEA. The CDR3 sequence is 14 residues long. V lost 4 bases to trimming and J lost 3 bases; unmatched junction nucleotides: 7. The chain's CDR3 is CSVGKVLAEETQYF. CDR3 bases: TGCAGCGTTGGGAAGGTACTAGCGGAAGAGACCCAGTACTTC.

The chain links TRBV4-1 to TRBJ1-5; D gene uncertain. Germline lookup yields CDR1 MGHRA and CDR2 YSYEKL. V was clipped by 0 bases and J by 4 bases, with 4 bases between them. CDR3 length: 13 amino acids. The CDR3 DNA is TGCGCCAGCAGCCAAGAGGCGAATCAGCCCCAGCATTTT. Its translation is CASSQEANQPQHF.

This chain connects TRBV7-9 to TRBJ2-3, with TRBD2 identical over 12 bases. The CDR3 loop spans 17 amino acids. With 4 bases clipped from V and 10 bases from J, the junction kept 15 bases outside the gene matches. The germline V gene encodes CDR1 SEHNR and CDR2 FQNEAQ (reference sequence). The chain's CDR3 is CASSSKGLAGRQDAQYF. For the CDR3, the DNA is TGTGCCAGCAGCTCGAAGGGACTAGCGGGCCGCCAGGATGCGCAGTATTTT.

The rearrangement joins TRBV19 to TRBJ2-1; D gene unclear. The germline V gene encodes CDR1 LNHDA and CDR2 SQIVND (reference sequence). V shed 3 bases and J shed 0 bases, with 15 bases lying between them. This CDR3 region has 17 residues. In nucleotides, the CDR3 is TGTGCCAGTAGTATGGGCGGTGCCCAGAGCTCCTACAATGAGCAGTTCTTC. Its translation is CASSMGGAQSSYNEQFF.

The chain couples TRBV4-1 to TRBJ2-7; D gene unclear. The CDR3 consists of 14 residues. The germline CDR1 and CDR2 sequences are MGHRA and YSYEKL. V was clipped by 4 bases and J by 2 bases, with 12 bases between them. The CDR3: CASSPEREAYEQYF. In DNA, the CDR3 is TGCGCCAGCAGCCCAGAAAGGGAAGCCTACGAGCAGTACTTC.